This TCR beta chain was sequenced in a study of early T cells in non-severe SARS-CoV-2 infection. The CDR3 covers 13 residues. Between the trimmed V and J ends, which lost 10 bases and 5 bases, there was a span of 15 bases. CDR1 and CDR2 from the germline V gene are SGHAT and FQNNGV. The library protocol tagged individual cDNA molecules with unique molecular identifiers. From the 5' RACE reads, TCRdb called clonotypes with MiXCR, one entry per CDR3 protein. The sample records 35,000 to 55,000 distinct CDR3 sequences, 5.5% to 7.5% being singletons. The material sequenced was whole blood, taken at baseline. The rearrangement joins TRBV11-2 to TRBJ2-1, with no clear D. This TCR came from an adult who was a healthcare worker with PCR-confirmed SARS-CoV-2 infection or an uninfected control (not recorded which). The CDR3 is CATSSGSDNEQFF. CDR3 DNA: TGTGCCACCAGTTCGGGTTCCGACAATGAGCAGTTCTTC.